This T cell receptor beta chain was observed in a study of cytomegalovirus exposure and HLA in healthy donors. The study, taken as a whole, reports: Common viral pathogens seemed to be connected with several of the most significant clusters, according to a later analysis.

Germline values: CDR1 SGHRS, CDR2 YFSETQ. The CDR3 length is 13 residues. Trimming removed 4 bases at V and 2 bases at J, with 9 bases between. In the case of this clone: Its matching antigen is unknown.

In the PCR, 60 Vbeta and 13 Jbeta primers were used. The data were produced by immunoSEQ multiplex PCR, yet TCRdb's version contains in-frame clones alone and is incomplete. The sample consists of around 120,000 clones, around four fifths of them appearing once. This TCR was recovered from a man aged 55 to 70 in good health and CMV-seropositive. The source material was PBMCs. The rearrangement joins TRBV5-1 to TRBJ1-2; a weak D match, TRBD1 (6 bases). The CDR3 DNA reads as TGCGCCAGCAGCGCCGACAGGAACTATGGCTACACCTTC. As protein: CASSADRNYGYTF.